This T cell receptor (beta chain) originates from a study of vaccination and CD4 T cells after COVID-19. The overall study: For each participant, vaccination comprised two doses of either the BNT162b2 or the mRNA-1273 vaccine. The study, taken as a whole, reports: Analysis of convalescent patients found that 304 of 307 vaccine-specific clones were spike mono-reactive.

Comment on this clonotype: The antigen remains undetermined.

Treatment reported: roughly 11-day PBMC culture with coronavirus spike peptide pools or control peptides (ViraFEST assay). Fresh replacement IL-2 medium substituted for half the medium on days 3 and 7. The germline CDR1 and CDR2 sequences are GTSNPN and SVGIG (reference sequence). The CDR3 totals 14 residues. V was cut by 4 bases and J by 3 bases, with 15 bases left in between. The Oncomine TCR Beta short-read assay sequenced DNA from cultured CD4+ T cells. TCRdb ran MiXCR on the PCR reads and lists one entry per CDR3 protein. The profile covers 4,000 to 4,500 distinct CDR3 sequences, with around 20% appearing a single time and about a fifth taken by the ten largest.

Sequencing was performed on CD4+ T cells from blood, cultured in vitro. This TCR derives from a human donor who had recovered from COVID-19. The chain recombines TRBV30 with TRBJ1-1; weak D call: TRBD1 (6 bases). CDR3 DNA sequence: TGTGCCTGGAATGGGGGGGCTAGGGACACTGAAGCTTTCTTT. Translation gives CAWNGGARDTEAFF.